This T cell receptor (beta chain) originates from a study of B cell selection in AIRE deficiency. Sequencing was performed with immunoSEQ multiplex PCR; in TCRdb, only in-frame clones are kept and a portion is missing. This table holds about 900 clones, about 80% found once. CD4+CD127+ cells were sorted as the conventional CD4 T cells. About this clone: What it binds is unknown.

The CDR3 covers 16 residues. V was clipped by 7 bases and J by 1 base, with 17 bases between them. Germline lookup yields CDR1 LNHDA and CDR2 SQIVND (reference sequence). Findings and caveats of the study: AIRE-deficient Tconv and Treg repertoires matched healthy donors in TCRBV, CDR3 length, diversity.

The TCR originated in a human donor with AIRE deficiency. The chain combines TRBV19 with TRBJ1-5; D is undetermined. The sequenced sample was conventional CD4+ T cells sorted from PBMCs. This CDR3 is CASMVGVGESNQPQHF. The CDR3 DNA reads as TGTGCCAGTATGGTTGGAGTCGGGGAAAGCAATCAGCCCCAGCATTTT.